This TCR beta chain originates from a study of T-cell memory formation after mild COVID-19. General study findings and limits: Pre-infection memory harbored some responding clones, suggesting cross-reactive memory joined. CD4/CD8 balance held among clones contracting day 15 to 85, and later expanders leaned CD4+.

In its sample, this clonotype was seen a few times. What it recognizes is unknown. TCRdb independently ran MiXCR on the 5' RACE reads; one entry per CDR3 protein. This table holds 450,000 to 700,000 distinct CDR3 sequences, over 15% found once. The specimen was PBMCs or a T cell subset sorted from them (not recorded which). The TCR comes from an adult woman who had mild COVID-19 (a few samples of this study predate the infection). Cell type and time point are not known.

The CDR3 DNA reads as TGTGCCAGCAGCGTAACGCCGCAGGGTAGAGATGAGCAGTTCTTC. Encoded protein: CASSVTPQGRDEQFF. V usage is TRBV9 and J usage is TRBJ2-1; tentatively, D is TRBD1 (5 bases). This CDR3 is built from 15 residues. The germline V gene encodes CDR1 SGDLS and CDR2 YYNGEE. V gave up 1 base and J gave up 8 bases, with 16 bases separating them.